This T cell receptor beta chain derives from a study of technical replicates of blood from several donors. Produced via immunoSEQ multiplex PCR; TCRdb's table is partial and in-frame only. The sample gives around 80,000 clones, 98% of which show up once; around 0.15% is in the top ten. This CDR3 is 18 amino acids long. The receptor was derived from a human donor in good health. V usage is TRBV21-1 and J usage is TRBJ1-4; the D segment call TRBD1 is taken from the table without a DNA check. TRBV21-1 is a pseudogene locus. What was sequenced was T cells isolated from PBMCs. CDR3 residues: CASSKFSTVLQDNEKLFF. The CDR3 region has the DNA TGTGCCAGCAGCAAATTTTCTACGGTCTTACAGGATAATGAAAAACTGTTTTTT.